The rows below give T cell receptor beta chains drawn from one sample of a study of neurological immune-mediated disorders. TCRdb re-derived calls from the 5' RACE reads in MiXCR, one entry per CDR3 protein. The sample shows roughly 66,000 distinct CDR3 sequences, about 5.1% of them seen only once. The sample comprised PBMCs. These receptors all stem from a woman in her 70s with multiple sclerosis. The CDR3 runs from the conserved cysteine through the conserved F or W. D genes are given only for firm matches.

d_call j_call v_call cdr3_aa
NA TRBJ2-7 TRBV20-1 CSAKPGSNYEQYF
TRBD2 TRBJ2-2 TRBV7-3 CASSNLAGITGELFF
NA TRBJ2-5 TRBV5-1 CASSLGGASETQYF
NA TRBJ2-7 TRBV12-3/TRBV12-4 CASSLGQPSSYEQYF
NA TRBJ2-3 TRBV20-1 CSARRATGTASTDTQYF
NA TRBJ1-2 TRBV18 CASSHADGNYGYTF
TRBD2 TRBJ2-1 TRBV20-1 CSASKREGLDEQFF
TRBD2 TRBJ2-1 TRBV20-1 CSARDWASGGLSSYNEQFF
NA TRBJ1-4 TRBV5-1 CASSRGTKEEKLFF
TRBD2 TRBJ2-2 TRBV2 CATRRLAGITGELFF
NA TRBJ2-1 TRBV6-5 CASSYSTATLNNEQFF
TRBD2 TRBJ2-7 TRBV5-1 CASSLWSSGVSFSYEQYF
TRBD2 TRBJ2-7 TRBV4-3 CASSQDRGVSYEQYF
NA TRBJ2-1 TRBV7-3 CASSLQAGISYNEQFF
TRBD1 TRBJ1-2 TRBV24-1 CATSDRTGIGYTF
NA TRBJ2-3 TRBV20-1 CSARRGRRGSTDTQYF
NA TRBJ2-7 TRBV7-9 CASSFNKRVEQYF
NA TRBJ2-3 TRBV7-2 CASSRGRSLTDTQYF
TRBD2 TRBJ2-3 TRBV20-1 CSTKAGLGGDTQYF
NA TRBJ1-5 TRBV16 CASSRVKDSGHF
TRBD1 TRBJ1-2 TRBV28 CASSAGQGAGYGYTF
NA TRBJ2-1 TRBV20-1 CSSIEAGSFNSYNEQFF
NA TRBJ2-7 TRBV20-1 CSARQTPYEQYF
NA TRBJ2-7 TRBV7-6 CASSSTQGLEQYF
NA TRBJ1-5 TRBV7-2 CASSLAASGFQPQHF
TRBD2 TRBJ2-3 TRBV11-2 CASSLRQGLAGRTDTQYF
TRBD1 TRBJ1-5 TRBV9 CASSVGTGFNQPQHF
TRBD2 TRBJ2-1 TRBV12-3/TRBV12-4 CASSLPPTSGKNEQFF
TRBD1 TRBJ1-2 TRBV20-1 CSARASPGQPNYGYTF
NA TRBJ1-2 TRBV7-2 CASSLEQGYYGYTF
NA TRBJ1-1 TRBV7-2 CASSFWGTEAFF
NA TRBJ1-5 TRBV6-6 CASSIQGNQPQHF
TRBD1 TRBJ1-1 TRBV7-9 CASSLGQGERAEAFF
NA TRBJ2-7 TRBV3-1 CASSQSVSGEQYF
TRBD1 TRBJ2-7 TRBV18 CASSFGQGTYEQYF
TRBD2 TRBJ2-1 TRBV18 CASSPGSGTNEQFF
NA TRBJ1-5 TRBV6-2/TRBV6-3 CASSSTGPHQPQHF
NA TRBJ1-5 TRBV27 CASTPRSGAEPQHF
TRBD1 TRBJ1-2 TRBV5-5 CASSSGQGVAYGYTF
NA TRBJ2-7 TRBV5-1 CASSLHGTETYEQYF
TRBD1 TRBJ1-1 TRBV7-6 CASSLRDSNTEAFF
NA TRBJ2-3 TRBV7-9 CASSRLSGGTDTQYF
NA TRBJ2-1 TRBV5-1 CASSLTANYNEQFF
TRBD1 TRBJ1-5 TRBV5-4 CASSWDRSGPQHF
NA TRBJ1-1 TRBV15 CATSPHLGAEAFF
NA TRBJ1-5 TRBV7-8 CASSLGGTINPQHF
NA TRBJ2-7 TRBV27 CASSWDASYEQYF
NA TRBJ1-4 TRBV5-1 CASSLGPSEGEKLFF
NA TRBJ1-5 TRBV5-1 CASSLDGLNQPQHF
NA TRBJ2-1 TRBV10-2 CASAVAVDNEQFF
NA TRBJ1-3 TRBV12-3/TRBV12-4 CASSLSSSGNTIYF
NA TRBJ1-5 TRBV7-2 CASSLQGWSNQPQHF
TRBD1 TRBJ2-1 TRBV7-2 CASSPGQGRVNEQFF